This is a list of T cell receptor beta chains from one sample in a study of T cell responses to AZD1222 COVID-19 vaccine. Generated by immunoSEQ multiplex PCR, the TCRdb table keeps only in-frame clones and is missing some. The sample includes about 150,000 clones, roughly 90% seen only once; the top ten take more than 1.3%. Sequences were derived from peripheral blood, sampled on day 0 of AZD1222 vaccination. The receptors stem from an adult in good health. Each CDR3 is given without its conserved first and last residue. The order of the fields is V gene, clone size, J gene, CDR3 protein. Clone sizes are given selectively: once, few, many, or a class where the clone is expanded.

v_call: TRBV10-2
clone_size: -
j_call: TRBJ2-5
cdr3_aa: ASRRGTLQETQY

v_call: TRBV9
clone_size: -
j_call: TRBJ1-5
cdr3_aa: ASSVVITPLGQPQH

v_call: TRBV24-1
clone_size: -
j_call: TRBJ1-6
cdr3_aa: ATSAIYPQGLYPNSPLH

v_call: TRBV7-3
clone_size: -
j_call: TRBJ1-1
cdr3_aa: ASSPQAGLEAF

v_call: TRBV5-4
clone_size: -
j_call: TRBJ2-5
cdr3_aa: ASSPSGQETQY

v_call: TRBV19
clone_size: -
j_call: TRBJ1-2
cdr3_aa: ASSFKNRADGYT

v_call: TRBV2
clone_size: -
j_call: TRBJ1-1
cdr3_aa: ASTSDRHSTEAF

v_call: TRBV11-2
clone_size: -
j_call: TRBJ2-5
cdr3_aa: ASSFRTSERETQY

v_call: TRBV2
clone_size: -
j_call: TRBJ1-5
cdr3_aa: ASSIRDGRNNQPQH

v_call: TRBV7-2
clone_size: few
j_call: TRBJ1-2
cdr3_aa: ASSRDIYGYT

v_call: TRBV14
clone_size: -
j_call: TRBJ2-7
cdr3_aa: ASSQEVSRSYEQY

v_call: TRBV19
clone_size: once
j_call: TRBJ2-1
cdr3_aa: ASSKLTGYEQF

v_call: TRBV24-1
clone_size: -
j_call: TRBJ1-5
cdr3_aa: ATQNQPQH

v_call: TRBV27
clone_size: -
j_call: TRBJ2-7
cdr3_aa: ASSRTGYSSYEQY

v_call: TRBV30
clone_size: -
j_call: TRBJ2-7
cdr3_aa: AWSGVAGGYEQY

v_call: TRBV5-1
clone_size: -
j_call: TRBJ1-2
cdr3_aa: ASSLEYGRNYGYT

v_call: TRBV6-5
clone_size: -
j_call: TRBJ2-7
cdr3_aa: ASSDRWGSDEQY

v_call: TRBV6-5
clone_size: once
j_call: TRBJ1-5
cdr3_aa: ASIFGRDQPQH

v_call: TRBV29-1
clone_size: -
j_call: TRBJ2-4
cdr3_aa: SVEDAISGAKNIQY

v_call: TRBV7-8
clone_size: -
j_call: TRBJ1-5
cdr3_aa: ASSLSSISNQPQH

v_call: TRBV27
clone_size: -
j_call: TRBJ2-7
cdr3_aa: ASTSRVWPYEQY

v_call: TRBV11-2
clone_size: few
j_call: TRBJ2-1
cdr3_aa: ASSLTSNEQF

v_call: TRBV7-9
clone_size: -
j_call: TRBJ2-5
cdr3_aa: ASSLENLRQETQY

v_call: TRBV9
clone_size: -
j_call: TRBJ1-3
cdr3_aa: ASNRPETGNTIY

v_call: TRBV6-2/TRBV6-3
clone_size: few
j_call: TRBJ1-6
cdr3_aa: ASSVRDSFNSPLH

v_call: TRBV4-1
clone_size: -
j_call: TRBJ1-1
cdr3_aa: ASSQAWGPSNTEAF

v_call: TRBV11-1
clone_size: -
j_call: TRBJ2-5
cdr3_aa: ASSLPRLETQY

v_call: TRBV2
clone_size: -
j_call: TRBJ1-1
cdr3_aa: ASEGQGTAEAF

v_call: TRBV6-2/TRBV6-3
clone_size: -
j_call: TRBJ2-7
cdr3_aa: ASSYPAGQGVGEQY

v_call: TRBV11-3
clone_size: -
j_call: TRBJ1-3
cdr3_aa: ASSSGSSGNTIY

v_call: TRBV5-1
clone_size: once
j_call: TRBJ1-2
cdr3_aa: ASSSGQGTRDT

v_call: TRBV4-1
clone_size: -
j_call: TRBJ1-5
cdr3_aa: ASSQGVTPGSNQPQH

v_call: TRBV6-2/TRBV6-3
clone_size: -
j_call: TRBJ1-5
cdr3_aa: ASSSGPGARSQPQH

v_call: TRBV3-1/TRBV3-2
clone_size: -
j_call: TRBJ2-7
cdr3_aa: ASSQDYEQY

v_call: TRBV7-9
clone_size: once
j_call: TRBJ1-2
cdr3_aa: ASSLVGQGTYGYT

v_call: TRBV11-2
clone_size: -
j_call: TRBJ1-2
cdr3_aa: ASSFRSYGYT

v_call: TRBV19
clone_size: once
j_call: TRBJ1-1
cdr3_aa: ASSAQRDSPNTEAF

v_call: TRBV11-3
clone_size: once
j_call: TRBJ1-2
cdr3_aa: ASSSSGTGGVYGYT

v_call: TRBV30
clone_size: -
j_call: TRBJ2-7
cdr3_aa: AWSVGGFEQY

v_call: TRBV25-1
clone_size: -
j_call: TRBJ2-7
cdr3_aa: ASSDLRDHYEQY

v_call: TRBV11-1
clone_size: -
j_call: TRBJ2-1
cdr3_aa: ASSLTGAWNEQF